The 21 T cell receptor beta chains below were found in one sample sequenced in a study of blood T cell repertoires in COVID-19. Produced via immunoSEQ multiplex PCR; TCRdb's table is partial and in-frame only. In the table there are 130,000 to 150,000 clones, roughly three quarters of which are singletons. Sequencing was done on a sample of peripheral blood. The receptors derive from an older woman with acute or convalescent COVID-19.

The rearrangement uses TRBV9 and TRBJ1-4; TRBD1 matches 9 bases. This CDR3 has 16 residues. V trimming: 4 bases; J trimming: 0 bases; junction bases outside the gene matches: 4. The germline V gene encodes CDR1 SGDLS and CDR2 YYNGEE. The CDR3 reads CASSSGQGTTNEKLFF. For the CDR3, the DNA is TGTGCCAGCAGCTCCGGACAGGGGACAACTAATGAAAAACTGTTTTTT.

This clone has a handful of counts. CDR3 sequence (DNA): TGTGCCACCAGTGATCCTTCGGGGGGGGCGACGTACCAAGAGACCCAGTACTTC. Residues: CATSDPSGGATYQETQYF. V gene TRBV24-1 combines with J gene TRBJ2-5, with 8 bases identical to TRBD2. This CDR3 is built from 18 residues. CDR1 KGHDR and CDR2 SFDVKD come from the germline V gene. The J segment lost 0 bases and the V segment lost 3 bases, leaving 11 bases of the junction unmatched.

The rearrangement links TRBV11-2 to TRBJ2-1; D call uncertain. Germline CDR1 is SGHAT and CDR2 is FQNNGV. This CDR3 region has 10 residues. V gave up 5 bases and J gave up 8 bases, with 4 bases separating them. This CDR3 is CASSHYEQFF. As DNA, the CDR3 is TGTGCCAGCAGCCATTATGAGCAGTTCTTC.

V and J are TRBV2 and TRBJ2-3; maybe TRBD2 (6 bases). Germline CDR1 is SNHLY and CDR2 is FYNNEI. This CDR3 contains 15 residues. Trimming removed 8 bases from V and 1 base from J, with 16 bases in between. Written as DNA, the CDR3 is TGTGCCAGCTCGCCGGACTATGGTGGCACAGATACGCAGTATTTT. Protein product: CASSPDYGGTDTQYF.

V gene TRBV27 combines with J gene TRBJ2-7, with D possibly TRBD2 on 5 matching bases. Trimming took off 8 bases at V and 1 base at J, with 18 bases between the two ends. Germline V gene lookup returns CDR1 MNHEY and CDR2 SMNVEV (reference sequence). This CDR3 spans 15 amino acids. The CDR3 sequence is CASSFRGDGSYEQYF. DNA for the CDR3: TGTGCCAGCTCTTTTCGGGGAGACGGATCCTACGAGCAGTACTTC.

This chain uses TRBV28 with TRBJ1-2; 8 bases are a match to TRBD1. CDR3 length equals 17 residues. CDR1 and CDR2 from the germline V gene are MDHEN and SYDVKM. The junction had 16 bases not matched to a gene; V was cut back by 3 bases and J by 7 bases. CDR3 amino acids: CASSFPKTGEGSRGYTF. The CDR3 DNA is TGTGCCAGCAGTTTCCCCAAGACAGGGGAGGGGAGTCGTGGCTACACCTTC.

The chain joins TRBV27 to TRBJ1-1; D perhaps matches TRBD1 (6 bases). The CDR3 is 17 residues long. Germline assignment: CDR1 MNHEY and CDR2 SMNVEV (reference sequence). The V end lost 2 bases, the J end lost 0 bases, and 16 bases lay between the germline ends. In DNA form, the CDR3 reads TGTGCCAGCAGTTTACGAAGCAGACAGGCACTGAACACTGAAGCTTTCTTT. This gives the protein CASSLRSRQALNTEAFF.

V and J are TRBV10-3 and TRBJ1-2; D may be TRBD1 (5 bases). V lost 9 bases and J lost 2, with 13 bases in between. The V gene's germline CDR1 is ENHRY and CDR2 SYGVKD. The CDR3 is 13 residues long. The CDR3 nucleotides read TGTGCCATAGACAGCGGGGGAAACTATGGCTACACCTTC. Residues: CAIDSGGNYGYTF.

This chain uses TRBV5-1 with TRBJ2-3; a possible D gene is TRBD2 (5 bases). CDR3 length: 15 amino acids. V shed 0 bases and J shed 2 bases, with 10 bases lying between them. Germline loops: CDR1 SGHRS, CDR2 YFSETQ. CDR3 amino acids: CASSLAGVLTDTQYF. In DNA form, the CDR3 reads TGCGCCAGCAGCTTGGCCGGGGTCCTCACAGATACGCAGTATTTT.

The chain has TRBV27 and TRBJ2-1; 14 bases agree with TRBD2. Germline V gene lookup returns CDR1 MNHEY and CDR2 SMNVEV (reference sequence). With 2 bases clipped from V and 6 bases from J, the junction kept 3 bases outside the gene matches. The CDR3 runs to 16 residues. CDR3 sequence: CASSLRLAGGGNEQFF. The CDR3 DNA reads TGTGCCAGCAGTTTAAGACTAGCGGGAGGGGGCAATGAGCAGTTCTTC.

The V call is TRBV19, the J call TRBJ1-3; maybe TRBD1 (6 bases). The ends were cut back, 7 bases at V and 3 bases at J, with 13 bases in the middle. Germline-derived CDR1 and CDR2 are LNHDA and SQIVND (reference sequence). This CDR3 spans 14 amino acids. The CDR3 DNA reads TGTGCCAGTACCCCGGCAGGGGATGGAAACACCATATATTTT. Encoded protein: CASTPAGDGNTIYF.

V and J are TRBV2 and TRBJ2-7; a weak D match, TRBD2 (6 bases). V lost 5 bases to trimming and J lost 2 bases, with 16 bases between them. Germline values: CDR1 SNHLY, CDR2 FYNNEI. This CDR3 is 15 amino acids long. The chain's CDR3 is CASSTRDFFPYEQYF. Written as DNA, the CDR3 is TGTGCCAGCAGTACACGGGACTTTTTCCCCTACGAGCAGTACTTC.

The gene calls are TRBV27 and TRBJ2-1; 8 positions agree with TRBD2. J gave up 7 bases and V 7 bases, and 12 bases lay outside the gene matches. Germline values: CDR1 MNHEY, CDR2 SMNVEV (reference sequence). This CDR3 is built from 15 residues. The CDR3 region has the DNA TGTGCCAGCACCAGAGGGACTAGTGCGGTGAATGAGCAGTTCTTC. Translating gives CASTRGTSAVNEQFF.

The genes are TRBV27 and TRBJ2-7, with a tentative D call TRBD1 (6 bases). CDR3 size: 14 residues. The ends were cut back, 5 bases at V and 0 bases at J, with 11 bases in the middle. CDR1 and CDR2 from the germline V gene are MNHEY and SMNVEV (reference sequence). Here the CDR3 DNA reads TGTGCCAGCAGTATACACAGGGACTCCTACGAGCAGTACTTC. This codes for CASSIHRDSYEQYF.

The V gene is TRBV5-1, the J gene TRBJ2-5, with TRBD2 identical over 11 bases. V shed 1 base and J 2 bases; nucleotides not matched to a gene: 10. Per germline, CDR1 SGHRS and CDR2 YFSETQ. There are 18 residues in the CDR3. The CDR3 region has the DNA TGCGCCAGCAGCTTGTGGCGATCGGGACTAGCGGCACAAGAGACCCAGTACTTC. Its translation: CASSLWRSGLAAQETQYF.

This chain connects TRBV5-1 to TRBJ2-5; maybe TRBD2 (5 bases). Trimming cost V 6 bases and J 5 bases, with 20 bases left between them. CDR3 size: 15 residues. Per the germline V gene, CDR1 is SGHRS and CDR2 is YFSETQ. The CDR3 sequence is CASTLRPSTWETQYF. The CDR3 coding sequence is TGCGCCAGCACCCTACGGCCTAGCACGTGGGAGACCCAGTACTTC.

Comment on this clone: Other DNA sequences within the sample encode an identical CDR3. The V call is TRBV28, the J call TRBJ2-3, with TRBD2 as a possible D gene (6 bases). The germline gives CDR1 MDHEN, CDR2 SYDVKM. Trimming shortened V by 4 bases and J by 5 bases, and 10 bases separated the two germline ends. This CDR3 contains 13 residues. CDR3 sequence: CASSSGLLDTQYF. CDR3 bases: TGTGCCAGCAGTTCAGGACTACTAGATACGCAGTATTTT.

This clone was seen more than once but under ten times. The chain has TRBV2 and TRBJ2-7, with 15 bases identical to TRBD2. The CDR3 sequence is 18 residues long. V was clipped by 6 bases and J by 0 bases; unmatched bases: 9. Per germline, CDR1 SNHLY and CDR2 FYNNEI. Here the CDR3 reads CASSGLAGGPRSSYEQYF. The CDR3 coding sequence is TGTGCCAGCAGCGGACTAGCGGGAGGGCCGAGGAGCTCCTACGAGCAGTACTTC.

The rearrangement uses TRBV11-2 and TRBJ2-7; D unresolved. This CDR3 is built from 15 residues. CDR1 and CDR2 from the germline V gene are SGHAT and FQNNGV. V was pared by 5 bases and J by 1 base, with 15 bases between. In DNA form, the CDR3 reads TGTGCCAGCAGCACAAGCGATCGTCGGTCCTACGAGCAGTACTTC. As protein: CASSTSDRRSYEQYF.

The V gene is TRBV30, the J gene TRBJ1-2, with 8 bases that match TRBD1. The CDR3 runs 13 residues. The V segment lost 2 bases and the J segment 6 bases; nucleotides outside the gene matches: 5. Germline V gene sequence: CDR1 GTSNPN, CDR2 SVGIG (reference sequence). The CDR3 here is CAWSPDRENGYTF. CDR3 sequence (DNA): TGTGCCTGGAGTCCGGACAGGGAGAATGGCTACACCTTC.

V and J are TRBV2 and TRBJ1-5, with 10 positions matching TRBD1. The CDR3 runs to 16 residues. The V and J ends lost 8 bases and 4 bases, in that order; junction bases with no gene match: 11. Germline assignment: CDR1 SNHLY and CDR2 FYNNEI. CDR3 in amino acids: CASSRTGGMLNQPQHF. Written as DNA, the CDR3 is TGTGCCAGCTCCCGGACAGGGGGTATGTTAAATCAGCCCCAGCATTTT.